The present T cell receptor beta chain was sequenced within a study of CD8 T cells in Susac syndrome. RNA was extracted with the RNeasy kit, and a quantity of roughly 0.45 to 1 ug was reverse transcribed using random hexamers. TCRdb reprocessed the immunoSEQ multiplex PCR reads via MiXCR and lists one record per CDR3 protein. The table lists about 120,000 distinct CDR3 sequences, roughly 91% of them singletons. Germline CDR1 reads MNHEY; CDR2 reads SVGEGT. There are 13 residues in the CDR3. V gave up 0 bases and J gave up 7 bases; unmatched junction bases: 2. This receptor was identified in a human donor in good health. The chain joins TRBV6-2 or TRBV6-3 to TRBJ1-1; 7 positions agree with TRBD1. Sequenced material: CD4+ T cells from PBMCs. As DNA, the CDR3 is TGTGCCAGCAGTTACTCGCGGACAGGTGAAGCTTTCTTT. Translated, it gives CASSYSRTGEAFF.